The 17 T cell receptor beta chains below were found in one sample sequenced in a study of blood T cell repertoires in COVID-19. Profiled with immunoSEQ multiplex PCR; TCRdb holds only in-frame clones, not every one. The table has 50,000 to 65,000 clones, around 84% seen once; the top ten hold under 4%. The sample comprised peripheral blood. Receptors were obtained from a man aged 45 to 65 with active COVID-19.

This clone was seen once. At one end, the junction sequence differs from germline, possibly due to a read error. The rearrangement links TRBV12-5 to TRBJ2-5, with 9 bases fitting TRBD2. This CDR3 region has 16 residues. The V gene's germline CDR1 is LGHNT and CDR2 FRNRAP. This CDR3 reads CASALRVAGVGETQYF. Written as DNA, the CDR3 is TGTGCTAGTGCTTTGAGGGTAGCGGGAGTTGGAGAGACCCAGTACTTC.

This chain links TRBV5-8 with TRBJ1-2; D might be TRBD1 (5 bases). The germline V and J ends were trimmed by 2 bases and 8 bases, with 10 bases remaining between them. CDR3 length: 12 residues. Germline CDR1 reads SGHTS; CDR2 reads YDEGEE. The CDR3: CASSFQGEGYTF. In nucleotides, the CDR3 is TGTGCCAGCAGCTTTCAGGGCGAGGGCTACACCTTC.

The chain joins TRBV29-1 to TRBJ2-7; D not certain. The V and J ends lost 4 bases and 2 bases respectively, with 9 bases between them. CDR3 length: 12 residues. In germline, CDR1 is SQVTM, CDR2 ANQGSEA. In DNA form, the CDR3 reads TGCAGCGTTGTGGCACCTCCCTACGAGCAGTACTTC. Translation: CSVVAPPYEQYF.

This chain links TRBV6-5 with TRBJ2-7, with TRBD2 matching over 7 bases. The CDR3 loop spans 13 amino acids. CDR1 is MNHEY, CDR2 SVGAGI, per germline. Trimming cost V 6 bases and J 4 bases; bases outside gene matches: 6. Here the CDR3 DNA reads TGTGCCAGCAGGGCCAGCGGGATGTACGAGCAGTACTTC. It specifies CASRASGMYEQYF.

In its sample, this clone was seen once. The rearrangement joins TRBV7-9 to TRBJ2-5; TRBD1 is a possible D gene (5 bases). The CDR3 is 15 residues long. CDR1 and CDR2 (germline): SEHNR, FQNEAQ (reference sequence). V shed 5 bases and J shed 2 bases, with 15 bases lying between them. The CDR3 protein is CASSPGHLIQETQYF. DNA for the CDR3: TGTGCCAGCAGCCCCGGACATTTGATACAAGAGACCCAGTACTTC.

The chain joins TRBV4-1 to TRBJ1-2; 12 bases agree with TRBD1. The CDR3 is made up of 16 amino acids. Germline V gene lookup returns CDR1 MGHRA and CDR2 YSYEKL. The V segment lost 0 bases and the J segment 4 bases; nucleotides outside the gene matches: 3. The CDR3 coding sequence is TGCGCCAGCAGCCAAGATGGGACAGGGGGCGGCTATGGCTACACCTTC. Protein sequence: CASSQDGTGGGYGYTF.

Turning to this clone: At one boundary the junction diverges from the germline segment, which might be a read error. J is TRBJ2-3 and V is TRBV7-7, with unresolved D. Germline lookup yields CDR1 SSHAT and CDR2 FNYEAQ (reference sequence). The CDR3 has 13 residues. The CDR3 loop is CASSPNREDTQYF. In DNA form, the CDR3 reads TGTGCTAGCAGCCCCAACAGAGAAGATACGCAGTATTTT.

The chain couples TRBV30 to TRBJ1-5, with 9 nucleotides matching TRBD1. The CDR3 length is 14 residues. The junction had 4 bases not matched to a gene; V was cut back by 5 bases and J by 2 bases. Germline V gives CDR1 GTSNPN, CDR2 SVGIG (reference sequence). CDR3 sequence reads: CAWGQGNGNQPQHF. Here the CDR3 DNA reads TGTGCCTGGGGACAGGGGAATGGCAATCAGCCCCAGCATTTT.

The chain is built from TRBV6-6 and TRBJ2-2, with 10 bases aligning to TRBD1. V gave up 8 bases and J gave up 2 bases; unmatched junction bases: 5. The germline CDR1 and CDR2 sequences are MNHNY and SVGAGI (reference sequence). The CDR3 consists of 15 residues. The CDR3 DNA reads TGTGCCAGCGCGGACAGGGGGGACAACACCGGGGAGCTGTTTTTT. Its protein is CASADRGDNTGELFF.

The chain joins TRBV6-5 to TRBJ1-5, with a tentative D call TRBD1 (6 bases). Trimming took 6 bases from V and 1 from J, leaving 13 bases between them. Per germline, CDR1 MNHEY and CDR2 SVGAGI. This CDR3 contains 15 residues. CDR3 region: CASRAGTQSNQPQHF. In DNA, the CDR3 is TGTGCCAGCAGGGCCGGGACACAAAGCAATCAGCCCCAGCATTTT.

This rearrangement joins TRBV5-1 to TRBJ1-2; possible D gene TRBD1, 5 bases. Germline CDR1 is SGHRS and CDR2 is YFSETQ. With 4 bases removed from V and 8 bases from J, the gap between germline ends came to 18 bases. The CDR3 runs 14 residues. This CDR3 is CASSADGGLEGYTF. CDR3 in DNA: TGCGCCAGCAGCGCGGACGGGGGGTTGGAAGGCTACACCTTC.

The CDR3 sequence is CACQRDSGNTIYF. The CDR3 nucleotides are TGTGCCTGTCAACGCGACTCTGGAAACACCATATATTTT. V is TRBV30 and J is TRBJ1-3, with D hard to call. V lost 6 bases to trimming and J lost 0 bases, with 9 bases between them. The germline V gene has CDR1 GTSNPN and CDR2 SVGIG (reference sequence). The CDR3 covers 13 residues.

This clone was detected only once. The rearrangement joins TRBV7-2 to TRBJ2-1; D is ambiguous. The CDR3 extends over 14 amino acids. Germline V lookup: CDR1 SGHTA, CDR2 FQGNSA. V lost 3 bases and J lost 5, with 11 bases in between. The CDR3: CASSLGWRHNEQFF. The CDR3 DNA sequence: TGTGCCAGCAGCTTGGGCTGGCGACACAATGAGCAGTTCTTC.

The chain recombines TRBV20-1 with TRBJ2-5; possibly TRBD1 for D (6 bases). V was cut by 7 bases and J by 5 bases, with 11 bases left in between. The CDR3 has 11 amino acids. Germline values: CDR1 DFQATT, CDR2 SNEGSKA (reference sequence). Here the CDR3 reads CSVSDRETQYF. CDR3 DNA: TGCAGTGTTTCAGACAGGGAGACCCAGTACTTC.

The CDR3, as DNA: TGCAGTGCCAAAGGGGGGGTGGGCTACACCTTC. It yields the protein CSAKGGVGYTF. This chain joins TRBV20-1 and TRBJ1-2; possible D gene TRBD1, 6 bases. The length of the CDR3 is 11 residues. Per germline, CDR1 DFQATT and CDR2 SNEGSKA (reference sequence). V dropped 6 bases and J dropped 8 bases, with 13 bases sitting between them.

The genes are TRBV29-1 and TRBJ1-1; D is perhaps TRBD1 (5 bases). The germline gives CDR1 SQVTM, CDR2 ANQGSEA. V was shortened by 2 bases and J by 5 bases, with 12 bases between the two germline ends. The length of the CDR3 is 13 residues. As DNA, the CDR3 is TGCAGCGTTGAATCGGCGGGGGGAACTGAAGCTTTCTTT. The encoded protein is CSVESAGGTEAFF.

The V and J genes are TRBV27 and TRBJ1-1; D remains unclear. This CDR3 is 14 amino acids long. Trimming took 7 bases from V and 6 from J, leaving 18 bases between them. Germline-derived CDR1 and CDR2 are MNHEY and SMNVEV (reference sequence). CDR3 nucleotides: TGTGCCAGCACCGCAGTGGAATCGGAGCCTGAAGCTTTCTTT. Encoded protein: CASTAVESEPEAFF.